This TCR beta chain derives from a study of blood T cell repertoires in COVID-19. Study-level information: The analysed material was cDNA or gDNA that came from T cells, B-cell-depleted T cells, or PBMCs.

Trimming removed 8 bases from V and 7 bases from J, with 12 bases in between. The CDR3 totals 12 residues. The germline gives CDR1 MNHNY, CDR2 SVGAGI (reference sequence). Original handling: Estimation of nucleated cell counts relied on the amplification of reference gene primers. Profiling relied on immunoSEQ multiplex PCR, and the TCRdb table lists in-frame clones only, not all of them. The DNA was the basis for D and trimming; V, J and clone size are from that table. The table includes approximately 160,000 clones, more than 85% detected once. The clonotype originates from a man aged 50-59 years with acute or convalescent COVID-19. Sequences were obtained from peripheral blood. The chain joins TRBV6-6 to TRBJ2-1; D may be TRBD1 (5 bases). The CDR3 sequence: CASAYRKNEQFF. Here the CDR3 DNA reads TGTGCCAGCGCCTACAGGAAAAATGAGCAGTTCTTC.